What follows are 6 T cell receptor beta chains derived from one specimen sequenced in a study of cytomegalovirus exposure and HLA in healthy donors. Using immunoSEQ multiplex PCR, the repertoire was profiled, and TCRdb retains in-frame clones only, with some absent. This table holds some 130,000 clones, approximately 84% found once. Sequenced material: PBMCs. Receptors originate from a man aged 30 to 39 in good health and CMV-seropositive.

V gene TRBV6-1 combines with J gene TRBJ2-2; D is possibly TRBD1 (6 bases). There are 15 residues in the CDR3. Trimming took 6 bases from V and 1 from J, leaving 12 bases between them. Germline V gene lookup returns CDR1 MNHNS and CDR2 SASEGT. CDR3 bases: TGTGCCAGCAGCCCCAGGGGCCTGAACACCGGGGAGCTGTTTTTT. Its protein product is CASSPRGLNTGELFF.

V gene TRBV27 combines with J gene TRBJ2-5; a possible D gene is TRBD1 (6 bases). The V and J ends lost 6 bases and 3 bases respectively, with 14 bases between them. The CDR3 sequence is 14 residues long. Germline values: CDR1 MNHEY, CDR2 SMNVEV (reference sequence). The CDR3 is CASSPGTKKETQYF. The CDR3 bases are TGTGCCAGCAGCCCCGGGACAAAGAAAGAGACCCAGTACTTC.

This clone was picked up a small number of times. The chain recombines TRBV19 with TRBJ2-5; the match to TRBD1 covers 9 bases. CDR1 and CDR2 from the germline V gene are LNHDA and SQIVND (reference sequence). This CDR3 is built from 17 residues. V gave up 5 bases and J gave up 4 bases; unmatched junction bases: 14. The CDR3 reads CASSRTGGLSSGETQYF. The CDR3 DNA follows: TGTGCCAGTAGTCGTACAGGGGGCCTCTCTTCGGGAGAGACCCAGTACTTC.

DNA for the CDR3: TGTGCCAGCTCCAGGGGGCCCGACACTGAAGCTTTCTTT. Translation gives CASSRGPDTEAFF. V is TRBV7-2 and J is TRBJ1-1; 8 bases are a match to TRBD1. V was pared by 8 bases and J by 3 bases, with 5 bases of the junction left unmatched. This CDR3 has 13 amino acids. Germline V gene lookup returns CDR1 SGHTA and CDR2 FQGNSA.

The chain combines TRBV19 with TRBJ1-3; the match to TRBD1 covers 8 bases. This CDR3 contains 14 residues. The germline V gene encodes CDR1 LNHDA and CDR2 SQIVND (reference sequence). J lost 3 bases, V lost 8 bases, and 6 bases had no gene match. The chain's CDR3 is CASDGQGHGNTIYF. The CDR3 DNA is TGTGCCAGTGATGGACAGGGTCATGGAAACACCATATATTTT. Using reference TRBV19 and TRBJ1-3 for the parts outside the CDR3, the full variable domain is DGGITQSPKYLFRKEGQNVTLSCEQNLNHDAMYWYRQDPGQGLRLIYYSQIVNDFQKGDIAEGYSVSREKKESFPLTVTSAQKNPTAFYLCASDGQGHGNTIYFGEGSWLTVV.

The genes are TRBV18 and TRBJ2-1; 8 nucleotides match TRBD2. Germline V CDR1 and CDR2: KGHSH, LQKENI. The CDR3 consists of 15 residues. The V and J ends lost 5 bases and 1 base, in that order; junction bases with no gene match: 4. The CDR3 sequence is CASSSGLASYNEQFF. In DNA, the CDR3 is TGTGCCAGCTCATCCGGACTAGCTTCCTACAATGAGCAGTTCTTC.